This T cell receptor (beta chain) is drawn from a study of shared clonotypes between healthy human individuals. The CDR3 totals 14 residues. The V gene's germline CDR1 is SGHTA and CDR2 FQGNSA. Trimming cost V 5 bases and J 5 bases; bases outside gene matches: 6. The assay was carried out at the deep level. Only in-frame clones appear in the TCRdb table, and some are missing; sequencing was by immunoSEQ multiplex PCR. The repertoire holds approximately 2.5 million clones, approximately 93% seen once, with roughly 0.39% in the top ten. The sequenced material came from naive CD4+ T cells from PBMCs. Sample subset: CD45RA+ positively selected. This clonotype originated in a man between 18 and 35 years old in good health. Some clones in this sample may be carry-over from other donors' samples. The gene calls are TRBV7-2 and TRBJ1-2, with 9 positions matching TRBD1. The CDR3 spells CASSRGGQGYGYTF. In nucleotides, the CDR3 is TGTGCCAGCAGCCGGGGGGGACAGGGATATGGCTACACCTTC.